The entry that follows covers one T cell receptor (beta chain) sequence. The germline gives CDR1 SGHVS, CDR2 FNYEAQ. This CDR3 has 15 residues. The V segment lost 10 bases and the J segment 5 bases; nucleotides outside the gene matches: 13. Seattle patients were enrolled during active infection and followed longitudinally. This sample stems from a study of blood T cell repertoires in COVID-19. Study background: The United States, Italy and Spain supplied acute and convalescent COVID-19 samples. Sample material is recorded as cDNA or gDNA derived from T cells, B-cell-depleted T cells, or PBMCs.

In the source study's methods: For nucleated cells, counts were estimated from reference gene primer amplification. The repertoire was sequenced with immunoSEQ multiplex PCR; TCRdb's copy has only in-frame clones and lacks some. V and J calls and clone size follow that table, whereas D and trimming were derived from the DNA. The table lists around 60,000 clones, 75% to 90% of them singletons. The genes are TRBV7-6 and TRBJ2-1; 8 nucleotides agree with TRBD2. This TCR derives from a woman aged 55-70 years with COVID-19, enrolled during active disease. Sequencing used peripheral blood. For the CDR3, the DNA is TGTGCCATCGCCGTCCTCTCCGGGAGGGACAATGAGCAGTTCTTC. This gives the protein CAIAVLSGRDNEQFF.